This T cell receptor (beta chain) was found in a study of cytomegalovirus exposure and HLA in healthy donors. Study-wide findings and caveats: The authors assumed roughly uniform sequencing depth across donors for presence/absence analyses.

Use of 60 Vbeta and 13 Jbeta primers characterized the PCR. Profiled with immunoSEQ multiplex PCR; TCRdb holds only in-frame clones, not every one. The data hold approximately 210,000 clones, with around 81% observed a single time. This CDR3 spans 15 amino acids. CDR1 is SGHTA and CDR2 is FQGTGA in the germline V gene. V lost 5 bases, J lost 4 bases, and 12 bases lay in between. This clone was found a few times. No antigen is known for it. The material sequenced was PBMCs. The chain links TRBV7-3 to TRBJ2-6; TRBD2 might be the D (5 bases). This sequence originates from a woman aged 50 to 65 in good health and CMV-seropositive. CDR3 in DNA: TGTGCCAGCAGCCCAATGGGGAGCGGGGCCAACGTCCTGACTTTC. Its translation is CASSPMGSGANVLTF.